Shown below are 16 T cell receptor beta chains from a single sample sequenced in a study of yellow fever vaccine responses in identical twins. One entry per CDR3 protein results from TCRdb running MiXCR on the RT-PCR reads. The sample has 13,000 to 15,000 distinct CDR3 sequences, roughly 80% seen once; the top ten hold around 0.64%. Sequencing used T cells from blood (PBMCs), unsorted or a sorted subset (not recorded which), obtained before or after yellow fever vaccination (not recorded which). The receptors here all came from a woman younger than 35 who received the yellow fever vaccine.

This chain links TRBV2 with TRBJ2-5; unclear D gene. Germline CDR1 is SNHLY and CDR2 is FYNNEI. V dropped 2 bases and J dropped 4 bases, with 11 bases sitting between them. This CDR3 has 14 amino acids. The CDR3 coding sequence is TGTGCCAGCAGTGAATTTGGTCTAGGAGAGACCCAGTACTTC. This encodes CASSEFGLGETQYF.

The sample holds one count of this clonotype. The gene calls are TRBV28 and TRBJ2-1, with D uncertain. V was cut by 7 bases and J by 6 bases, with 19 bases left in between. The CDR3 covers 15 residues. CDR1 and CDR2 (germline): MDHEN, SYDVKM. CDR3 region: CASTRSERLVNEQFF. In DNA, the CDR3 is TGTGCCAGCACTCGGTCCGAGAGGCTTGTCAATGAGCAGTTCTTC.

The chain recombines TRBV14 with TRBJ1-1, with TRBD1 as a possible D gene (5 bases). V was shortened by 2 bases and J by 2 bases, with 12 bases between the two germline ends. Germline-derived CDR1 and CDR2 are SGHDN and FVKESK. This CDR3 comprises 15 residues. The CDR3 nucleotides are TGTGCCAGCAGCCAAAGTGGGGGACTTAACACTGAAGCTTTCTTT. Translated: CASSQSGGLNTEAFF.

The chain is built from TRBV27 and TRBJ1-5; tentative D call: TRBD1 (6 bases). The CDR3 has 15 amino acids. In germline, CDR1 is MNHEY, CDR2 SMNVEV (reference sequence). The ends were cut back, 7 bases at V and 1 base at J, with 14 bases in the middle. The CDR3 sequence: CASTNRVGSNQPQHF. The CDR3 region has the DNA TGTGCCAGCACAAACAGGGTTGGAAGCAATCAGCCCCAGCATTTT.

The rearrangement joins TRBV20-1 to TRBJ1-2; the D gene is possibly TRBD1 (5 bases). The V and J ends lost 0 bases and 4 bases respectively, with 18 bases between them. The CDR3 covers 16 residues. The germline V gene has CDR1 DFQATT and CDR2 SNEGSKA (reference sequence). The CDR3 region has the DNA TGCAGTGCTAGAGATAAGTTGGCAGGGCGCAGCTATGGCTACACCTTC. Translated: CSARDKLAGRSYGYTF.

CDR3 bases: TGTGCCAGCAGCCAGACTTTTGGCACAGATACGCAGTATTTT. Amino acids: CASSQTFGTDTQYF. The chain uses TRBV3-1 and TRBJ2-3; D gene uncertain. There are 14 residues in the CDR3. V lost 3 bases and J lost 1, with 8 bases in between. In germline, CDR1 is LGHDT, CDR2 YNNKEL (reference sequence).

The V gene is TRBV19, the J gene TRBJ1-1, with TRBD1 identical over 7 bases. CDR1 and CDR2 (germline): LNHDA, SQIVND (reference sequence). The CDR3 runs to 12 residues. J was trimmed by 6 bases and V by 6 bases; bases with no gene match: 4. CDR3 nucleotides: TGTGCCAGTAGCCAGGGGGTGGCTGAAGCTTTCTTT. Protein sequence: CASSQGVAEAFF. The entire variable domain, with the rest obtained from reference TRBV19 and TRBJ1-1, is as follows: DGGITQSPKYLFRKEGQNVTLSCEQNLNHDAMYWYRQDPGQGLRLIYYSQIVNDFQKGDIAEGYSVSREKKESFPLTVTSAQKNPTAFYLCASSQGVAEAFFGQGTRLTVV.

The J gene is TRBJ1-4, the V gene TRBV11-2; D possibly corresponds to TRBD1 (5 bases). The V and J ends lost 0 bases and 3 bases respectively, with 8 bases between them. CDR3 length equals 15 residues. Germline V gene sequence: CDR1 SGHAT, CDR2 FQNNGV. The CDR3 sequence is CASSLEGTSNEKLFF. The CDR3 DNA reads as TGTGCCAGCAGCTTAGAGGGGACTTCTAATGAAAAACTGTTTTTT.

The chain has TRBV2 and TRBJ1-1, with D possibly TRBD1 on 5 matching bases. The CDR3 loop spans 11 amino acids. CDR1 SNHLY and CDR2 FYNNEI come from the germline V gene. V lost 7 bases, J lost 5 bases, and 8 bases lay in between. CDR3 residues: CASTGLTEAFF. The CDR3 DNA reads TGTGCCAGCACAGGGTTGACTGAAGCTTTCTTT.

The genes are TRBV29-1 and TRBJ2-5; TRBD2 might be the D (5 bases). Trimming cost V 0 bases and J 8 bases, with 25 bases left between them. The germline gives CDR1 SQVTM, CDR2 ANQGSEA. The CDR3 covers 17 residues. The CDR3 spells CSVEDSQTGGAGGTQYF. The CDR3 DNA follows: TGCAGCGTTGAAGATAGCCAGACTGGCGGAGCCGGAGGCACCCAGTACTTC.

The CDR3 region is CASGRLNIQYF. CDR3 DNA sequence: TGTGCCAGCGGAAGACTAAACATTCAGTACTTC. This chain connects TRBV25-1 to TRBJ2-4; the D is unclear. The length of the CDR3 is 11 residues. Trimming took 8 bases from V and 6 from J, leaving 8 bases between them. From germline, CDR1 is MGHDK and CDR2 SYGVNS.

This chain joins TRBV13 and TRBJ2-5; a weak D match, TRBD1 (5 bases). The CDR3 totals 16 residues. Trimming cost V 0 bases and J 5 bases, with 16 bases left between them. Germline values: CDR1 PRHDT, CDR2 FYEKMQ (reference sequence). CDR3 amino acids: CASSLGLNVGVETQYF. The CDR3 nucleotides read TGTGCCAGCAGCTTAGGCTTGAACGTAGGGGTGGAGACCCAGTACTTC.

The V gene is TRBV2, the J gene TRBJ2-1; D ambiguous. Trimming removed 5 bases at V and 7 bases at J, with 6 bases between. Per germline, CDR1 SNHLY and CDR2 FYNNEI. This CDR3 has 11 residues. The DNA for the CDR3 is TGTGCCAGCAGTTTGGTGAATGAGCAGTTCTTC. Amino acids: CASSLVNEQFF.

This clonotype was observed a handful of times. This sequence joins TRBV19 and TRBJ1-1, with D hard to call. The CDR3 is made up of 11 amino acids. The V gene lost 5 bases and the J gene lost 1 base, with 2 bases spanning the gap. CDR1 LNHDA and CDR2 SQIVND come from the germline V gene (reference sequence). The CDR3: CASSANTEAFF. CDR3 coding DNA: TGTGCCAGTAGTGCGAACACTGAAGCTTTCTTT.

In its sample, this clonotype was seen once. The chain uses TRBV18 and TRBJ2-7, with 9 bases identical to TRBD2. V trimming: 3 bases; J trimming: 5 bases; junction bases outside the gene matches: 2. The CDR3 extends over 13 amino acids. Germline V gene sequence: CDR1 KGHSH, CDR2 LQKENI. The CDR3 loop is CASSPGLANEQYF. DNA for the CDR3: TGTGCCAGCTCACCGGGACTAGCTAACGAGCAGTACTTC. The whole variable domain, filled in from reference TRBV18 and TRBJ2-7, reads NAGVMQNPRHLVRRRGQEARLRCSPMKGHSHVYWYRQLPEEGLKFMVYLQKENIIDESGMPKERFSAEFPKEGPSILRIQQVVRGDSAAYFCASSPGLANEQYFGPGTRLTVT.

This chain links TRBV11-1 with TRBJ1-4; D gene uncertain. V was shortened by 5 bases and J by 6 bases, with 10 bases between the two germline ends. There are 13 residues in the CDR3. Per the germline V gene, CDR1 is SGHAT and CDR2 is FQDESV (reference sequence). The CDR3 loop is CASSTGNDEKLFF. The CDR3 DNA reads TGTGCCAGCAGCACGGGCAACGATGAAAAACTGTTTTTT.